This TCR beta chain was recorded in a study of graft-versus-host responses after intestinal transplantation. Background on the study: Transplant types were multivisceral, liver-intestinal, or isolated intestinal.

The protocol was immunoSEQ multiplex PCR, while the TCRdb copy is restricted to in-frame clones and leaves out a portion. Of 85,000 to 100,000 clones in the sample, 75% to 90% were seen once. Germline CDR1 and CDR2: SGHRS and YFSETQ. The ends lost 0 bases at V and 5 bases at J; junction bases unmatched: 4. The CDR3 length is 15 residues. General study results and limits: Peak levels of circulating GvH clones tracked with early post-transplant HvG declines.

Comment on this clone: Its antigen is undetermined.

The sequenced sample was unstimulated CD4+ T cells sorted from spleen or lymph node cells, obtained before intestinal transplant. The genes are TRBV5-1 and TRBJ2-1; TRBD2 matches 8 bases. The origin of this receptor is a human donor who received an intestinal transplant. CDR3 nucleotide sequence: TGCGCCAGCAGCTTGGGTAGCGGGGTAAACAATGAGCAGTTCTTC. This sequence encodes CASSLGSGVNNEQFF.